Each of the 15 T cell receptor beta chains below was sequenced from the same sample in a study of blood T cell repertoires in COVID-19. Assay: immunoSEQ multiplex PCR; the TCRdb copy retains only in-frame clones and omits some. In the table there are 250,000 to 350,000 clones, about 87% of which are singletons. The specimen was PBMCs or T cells enriched from blood (not recorded which). All receptors derive from a woman between 50 and 59 years old who had recovered from COVID-19.

The chain links TRBV28 to TRBJ1-6; a possible D gene is TRBD1 (6 bases). The V gene lost 4 bases and the J gene lost 10 bases, with 14 bases spanning the gap. The CDR3 covers 14 residues. The V gene's germline CDR1 is MDHEN and CDR2 SYDVKM. CDR3: CASSSGTKISPLHF. The DNA of the CDR3 is TGTGCCAGCAGTTCCGGGACAAAGATCTCACCCCTCCACTTT.

This chain connects TRBV11-2 to TRBJ1-2, with TRBD1 matching 7 bases. The trim removed 8 bases at V and 4 bases at J, leaving 7 bases unmatched. CDR1 is SGHAT, CDR2 FQNNGV, per germline. This CDR3 contains 13 residues. This chain's CDR3 is CASERNRGYGYTF. The CDR3 nucleotides are TGTGCCAGCGAAAGGAACAGGGGCTATGGCTACACCTTC.

CDR3 DNA sequence: TGCGCCAGCAAGTCAGGGTACTCTGGAAACACCATATATTTT. It specifies CASKSGYSGNTIYF. This chain uses TRBV10-1 with TRBJ1-3, with a possible D match to TRBD1 (5 bases). V was trimmed by 7 bases and J by 0 bases, leaving 10 bases between them. Germline V lookup: CDR1 WNHNN, CDR2 SYGVQD (reference sequence). This CDR3 has 14 amino acids.

This clone came up once. V usage is TRBV28 and J usage is TRBJ2-7; D is possibly TRBD1 (6 bases). This CDR3 region has 13 residues. Germline CDR1 reads MDHEN; CDR2 reads SYDVKM. Trimming cost V 2 bases and J 6 bases, with 11 bases left between them. The CDR3 DNA reads TGTGCCAGCAGTTTAGAGGGGGTTCCCGAGCAGTACTTC. As protein: CASSLEGVPEQYF.

As concerns this clone: The identical CDR3 is also encoded by other nucleotide sequences in the sample. This chain joins TRBV3-1 (or the pseudogene TRBV3-2) and TRBJ2-5, with TRBD2 identical over 13 bases. The germline CDR1 and CDR2 sequences are LGHDT and YNNKEL (reference sequence). Unmatched junction bases numbered 1, after V lost 4 bases and J lost 5 bases. This CDR3 is built from 14 residues. CDR3 loop: CASSPLAGGETQYF. The CDR3 nucleotides read TGTGCCAGCAGCCCACTAGCGGGAGGGGAGACCCAGTACTTC.

V is TRBV28 and J is TRBJ2-7; D is possibly TRBD2 (5 bases). The CDR3 spans 13 residues. Germline loops: CDR1 MDHEN, CDR2 SYDVKM. V was shortened by 7 bases and J by 6 bases, with 16 bases between the two germline ends. The CDR3 reads CASKTSWGGEQYF. As DNA, the CDR3 is TGTGCCAGCAAAACTAGTTGGGGTGGCGAGCAGTACTTC.

This chain connects TRBV7-2 to TRBJ2-7, with 9 nucleotides matching TRBD2. The CDR3 contains 16 residues. Trimming took 2 bases from V and 1 from J; bases not matched to a gene: 6. Germline-derived CDR1 and CDR2 are SGHTA and FQGNSA. The CDR3 region has the DNA TGTGCCAGCAGCTTACATGGACTAGCGATTTCCTACGAGCAGTACTTC. This gives the protein CASSLHGLAISYEQYF.

The J gene is TRBJ2-3, the V gene TRBV18; D is uncertain. The CDR3 runs 15 residues. Germline CDR1 reads KGHSH; CDR2 reads LQKENI. Trimming cost V 6 bases and J 4 bases, with 17 bases left between them. The CDR3 is CASSPLDRVPDTQYF. CDR3 coding DNA: TGTGCCAGCTCCCCCCTTGATAGAGTTCCAGATACGCAGTATTTT.

The chain couples TRBV7-3 to TRBJ2-7, with 11 nucleotides matching TRBD2. This CDR3 has 14 amino acids. Germline-derived CDR1 and CDR2 are SGHTA and FQGTGA. J lost 7 bases, V lost 2 bases, and 4 bases had no gene match. The CDR3 region is CASSLVAGGYEQYF. DNA for the CDR3: TGTGCCAGCAGCTTAGTAGCGGGAGGGTATGAGCAGTACTTC.

This chain joins TRBV5-5 and TRBJ1-5; maybe TRBD1 (5 bases). This CDR3 comprises 15 residues. Trimming stripped 3 bases from V and 2 bases from J, with 12 bases between. CDR1 and CDR2 (germline): SGHKS, YYEKEE (reference sequence). The CDR3 DNA reads TGTGCCAGCAGCTCTGGGGGGTGGGGCAATCAGCCCCAGCATTTT. Its protein is CASSSGGWGNQPQHF. The entire variable domain, with the rest obtained from reference TRBV5-5 and TRBJ1-5, is as follows: DAGVTQSPTHLIKTRGQQVTLRCSPISGHKSVSWYQQVLGQGPQFIFQYYEKEERGRGNFPDRFSARQFPNYSSELNVNALLLGDSALYLCASSSGGWGNQPQHFGDGTRLSIL.

The V call is TRBV6-4, the J call TRBJ2-1, with 9 bases matching TRBD2. The V and J ends lost 5 bases and 8 bases, in that order; junction bases with no gene match: 10. The germline gives CDR1 MRHNA, CDR2 SNTAGT. CDR3 length equals 15 residues. The CDR3 DNA is TGTGCCAGCAGTTCCCGGACTAGCGCGCGCGATGAGCAGTTCTTC. Protein sequence: CASSSRTSARDEQFF.

This clone showed up just once. The chain uses TRBV28 and TRBJ1-3; unclear D gene. Between the trimmed V and J ends, which lost 7 bases and 0 bases, there was a span of 13 bases. The germline gives CDR1 MDHEN, CDR2 SYDVKM. The CDR3 has 15 residues. CDR3 amino acids: CASTRLHYSGNTIYF. The CDR3, as DNA: TGTGCCAGCACCAGACTACACTACTCTGGAAACACCATATATTTT.

The V and J genes are TRBV29-1 and TRBJ1-5; 9 bases are shared with TRBD1. The CDR3 loop spans 14 amino acids. The trim removed 5 bases at V and 6 bases at J, leaving 8 bases unmatched. Germline V lookup: CDR1 SQVTM, CDR2 ANQGSEA. The CDR3 DNA reads as TGCAGCGTTCTTACAGGGGGCGGGGGTCAGCCCCAGCATTTT. Translating gives CSVLTGGGGQPQHF.

The chain's CDR3 is CASSFLRTGYGYTF. The DNA of the CDR3 is TGTGCCAGCAGTTTTCTAAGGACAGGGTACGGCTACACCTTC. The chain combines TRBV27 with TRBJ1-2; 8 bases map to TRBD1. The J segment lost 8 bases and the V segment lost 3 bases, leaving 8 bases of the junction unmatched. The CDR3 is made up of 14 amino acids. Germline CDR1 MNHEY, CDR2 SMNVEV (reference sequence).

The rearrangement uses TRBV13 and TRBJ2-3, with 7 bases identical to TRBD2. J lost 1 base, V lost 5 bases, and 24 bases had no gene match. Per germline, CDR1 PRHDT and CDR2 FYEKMQ (reference sequence). This CDR3 is 21 amino acids long. Written as DNA, the CDR3 is TGTGCCAGCAGCCCAAGAGGTATTCCAGCGGGACTCCTTGGGGGCACAGATACGCAGTATTTT. This sequence encodes CASSPRGIPAGLLGGTDTQYF.